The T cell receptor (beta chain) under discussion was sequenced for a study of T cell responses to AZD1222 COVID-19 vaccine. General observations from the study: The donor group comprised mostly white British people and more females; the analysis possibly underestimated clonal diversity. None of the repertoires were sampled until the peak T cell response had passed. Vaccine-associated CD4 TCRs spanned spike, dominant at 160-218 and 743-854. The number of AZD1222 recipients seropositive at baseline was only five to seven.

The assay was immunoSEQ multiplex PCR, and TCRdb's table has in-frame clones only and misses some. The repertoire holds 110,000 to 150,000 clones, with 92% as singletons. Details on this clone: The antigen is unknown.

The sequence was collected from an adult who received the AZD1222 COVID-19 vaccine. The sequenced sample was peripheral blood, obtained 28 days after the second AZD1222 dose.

CDR3 coding DNA: TGCGCCAGCAGCCCCGGACAGGGACCAGGGAGCAATCAGCCCCAGCATTTT. This encodes CASSPGQGPGSNQPQHF. This sequence joins TRBV4-1 and TRBJ1-5; 8 bases are shared with TRBD1. CDR3 length: 17 amino acids. CDR1 and CDR2 from the germline V gene are MGHRA and YSYEKL. J lost 1 base, V lost 4 bases, and 9 bases had no gene match.